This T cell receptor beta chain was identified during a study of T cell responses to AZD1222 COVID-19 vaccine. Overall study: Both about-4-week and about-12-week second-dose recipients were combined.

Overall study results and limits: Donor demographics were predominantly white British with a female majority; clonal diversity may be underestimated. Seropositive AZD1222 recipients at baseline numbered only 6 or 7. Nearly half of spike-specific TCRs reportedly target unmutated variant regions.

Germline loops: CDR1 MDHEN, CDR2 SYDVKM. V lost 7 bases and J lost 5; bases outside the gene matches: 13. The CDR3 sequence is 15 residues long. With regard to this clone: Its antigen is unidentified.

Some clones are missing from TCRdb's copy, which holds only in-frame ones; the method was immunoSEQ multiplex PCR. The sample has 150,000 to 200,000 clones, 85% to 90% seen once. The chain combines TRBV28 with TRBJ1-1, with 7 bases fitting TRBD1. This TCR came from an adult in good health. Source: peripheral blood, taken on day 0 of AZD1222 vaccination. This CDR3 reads CASTPPNRGTTEAFF. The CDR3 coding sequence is TGTGCCAGCACCCCACCCAACAGGGGAACTACTGAAGCTTTCTTT.